This T cell receptor beta chain stems from a study of low-dose radiotherapy and immunotherapy resistance in tumors. As for the study in general: Doses of 0.5 Gy per fraction every 2 weeks, totaling 6.5 Gy, went to Cohort 1. Treatment of Cohort 2 consisted of 1 Gy per fraction every two weeks, amounting to 13 Gy over 26 weeks.

The CDR3 extends over 14 amino acids. The V end was cut by 0 bases, the J end by 5 bases, with 12 bases between. Germline V gene lookup returns CDR1 DFQATT and CDR2 SNEGSKA (reference sequence). Gene-specific TRAV and TRBV primers were used for first-strand cDNA, covering alpha and beta chains. TCR amplification ran 15 to 20 PCR cycles using constant-region and V-primer adapter primers. Isolated mRNA underwent amplification via in vitro transcription. TCRdb re-analysed the reads in MiXCR, keeping a single row per CDR3 protein. The sample contains about 9,800 distinct CDR3 sequences, about two fifths of which appear only once.

V gene TRBV20-1 combines with J gene TRBJ2-3, with D unclear. The source is a human donor with advanced metastatic prostate, ovarian, gallbladder or colorectal cancer (not recorded which). This table probably holds off-target reads from a library built for another chain. The CDR3 is CSARDSSAQDTQYF. DNA of the CDR3: TGCAGTGCTAGAGATTCCTCAGCGCAAGATACGCAGTATTTT.